This T cell receptor beta chain was obtained from a study of control samples from healthy donors and cancer patients. The table came from immunoSEQ multiplex PCR; TCRdb's copy has only in-frame clones and leaves some out. The sample contains some 120,000 clones, roughly 87% of which appear only once. The V segment lost 6 bases and the J segment 1 base; nucleotides outside the gene matches: 7. CDR1 and CDR2 from the germline V gene are SGHKS and YYEKEE (reference sequence). The CDR3 consists of 15 residues. The sequenced material came from blood. This chain joins TRBV5-5 and TRBJ1-5; 7 bases are a match to TRBD1. This receptor was taken from a man younger than 35 in good health. CDR3 protein: CASKLTGRSNQPQHF. The CDR3 bases are TGTGCCAGCAAACTGACAGGGAGGAGCAATCAGCCCCAGCATTTT.